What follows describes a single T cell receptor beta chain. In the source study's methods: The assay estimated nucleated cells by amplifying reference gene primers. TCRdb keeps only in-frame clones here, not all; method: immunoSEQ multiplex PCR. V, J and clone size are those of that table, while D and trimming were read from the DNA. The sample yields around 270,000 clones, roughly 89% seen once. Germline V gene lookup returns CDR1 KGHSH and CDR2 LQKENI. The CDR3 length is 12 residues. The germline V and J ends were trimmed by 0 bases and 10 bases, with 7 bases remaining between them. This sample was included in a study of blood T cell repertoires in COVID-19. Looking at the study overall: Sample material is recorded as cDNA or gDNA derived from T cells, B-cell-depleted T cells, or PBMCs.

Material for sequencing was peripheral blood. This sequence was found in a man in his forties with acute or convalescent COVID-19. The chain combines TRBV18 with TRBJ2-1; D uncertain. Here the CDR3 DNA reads TGTGCCAGCTCACCACCGTCTCGGGAGCAGTTCTTC. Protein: CASSPPSREQFF. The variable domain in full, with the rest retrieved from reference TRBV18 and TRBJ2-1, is NAGVMQNPRHLVRRRGQEARLRCSPMKGHSHVYWYRQLPEEGLKFMVYLQKENIIDESGMPKERFSAEFPKEGPSILRIQQVVRGDSAAYFCASSPPSREQFFGPGTRLTVL.